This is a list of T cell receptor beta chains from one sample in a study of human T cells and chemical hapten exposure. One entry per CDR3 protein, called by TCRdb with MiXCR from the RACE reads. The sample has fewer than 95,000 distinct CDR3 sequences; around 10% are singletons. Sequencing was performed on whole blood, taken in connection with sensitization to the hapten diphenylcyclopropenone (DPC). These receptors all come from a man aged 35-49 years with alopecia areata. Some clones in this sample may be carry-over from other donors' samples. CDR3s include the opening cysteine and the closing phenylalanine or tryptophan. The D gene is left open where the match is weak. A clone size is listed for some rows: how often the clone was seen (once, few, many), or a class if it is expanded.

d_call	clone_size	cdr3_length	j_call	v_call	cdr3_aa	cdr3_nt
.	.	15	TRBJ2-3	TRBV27	CASSMWASSTDTQYF	TGTGCCAGCAGTATGTGGGCCTCTAGCACAGATACGCAGTATTTT
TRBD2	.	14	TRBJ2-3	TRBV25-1	CASSDTSGSDTQYF	TGTGCCAGCAGTGATACTAGCGGGTCAGATACGCAGTATTTT
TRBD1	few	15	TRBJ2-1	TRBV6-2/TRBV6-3	CASSRSGGNDNEQFF	TGTGCCAGCAGTCGTTCAGGGGGCAACGACAATGAGCAGTTCTTC
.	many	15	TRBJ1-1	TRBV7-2	CASSLAEIGGVVAFF	TGTGCCAGCAGCTTAGCGGAAATCGGGGGGGTGGTAGCTTTCTTT
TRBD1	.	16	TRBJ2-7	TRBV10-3	CAISEPTRQGSYEQYF	TGTGCCATCAGTGAGCCTACCCGACAGGGGTCCTACGAGCAGTACTTC
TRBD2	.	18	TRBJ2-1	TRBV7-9	CASSSGAGGPGSYNEQFF	TGTGCCAGCAGCTCGGGAGCGGGAGGGCCGGGCTCCTACAATGAGCAGTTCTTC
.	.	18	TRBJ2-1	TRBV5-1	CASSSQKRAPRFDNEQFF	TGCGCCAGCAGCTCCCAAAAGCGTGCTCCACGATTTGACAATGAGCAGTTCTTC
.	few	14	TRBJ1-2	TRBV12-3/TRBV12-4	CASRPTGPNYGYTF	TGTGCCAGCAGGCCAACAGGGCCTAACTATGGCTACACCTTC
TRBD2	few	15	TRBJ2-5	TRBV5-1	CASSYGTSVGETQYF	TGCGCCAGCAGCTACGGGACTAGCGTGGGGGAGACCCAGTACTTC
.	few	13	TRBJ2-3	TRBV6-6	CAGKTGSTDTQYF	TGTGCCGGAAAGACGGGAAGCACAGATACGCAGTATTTT
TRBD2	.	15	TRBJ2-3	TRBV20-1	CSARETAGSKDTQYF	TGCAGTGCTAGAGAGACAGCGGGATCAAAAGATACGCAGTATTTT
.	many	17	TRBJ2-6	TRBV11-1	CASSLSERHSGANVLTF	TGTGCCAGCAGCTTAAGTGAGAGACACTCTGGGGCCAACGTCCTGACTTTC
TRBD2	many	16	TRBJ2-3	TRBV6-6	CASSPPAGLAGDTQYF	TGTGCCAGCAGTCCACCCGCTGGACTAGCGGGAGATACGCAGTATTTT
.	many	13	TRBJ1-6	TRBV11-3	CASSSTLNSPLHF	TGTGCCAGCAGCTCTACGCTTAATTCACCCCTCCACTTT
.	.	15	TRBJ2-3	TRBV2	CANRALASSTDTQYF	TGTGCCAACCGGGCCCTAGCGTCTAGCACAGATACGCAGTATTTT
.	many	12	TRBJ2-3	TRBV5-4	CASSSSADTQYF	TGTGCCAGCAGCTCGAGCGCAGATACGCAGTATTTT
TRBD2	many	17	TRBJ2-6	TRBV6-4	CASSDSTSGSGANVLTF	TGTGCCAGCAGTGACTCGACTAGCGGCTCTGGGGCCAACGTCCTGACTTTC
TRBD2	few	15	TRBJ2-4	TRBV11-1	CASSSEASGSNIQYF	TGTGCCAGCAGCTCAGAAGCTAGCGGGAGTAACATTCAGTACTTC
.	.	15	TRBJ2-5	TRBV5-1	CASSPGVRGQETQYF	TGCGCCAGCAGCCCGGGAGTAAGGGGCCAAGAGACCCAGTACTTC
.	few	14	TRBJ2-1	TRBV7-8	CASRNPGDPNEQFF	TGTGCCAGCCGCAACCCGGGTGACCCCAATGAGCAGTTCTTC
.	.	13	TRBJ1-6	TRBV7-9	CASSSRPESPLHF	TGTGCCAGCAGCTCCCGGCCGGAGTCACCCCTCCACTTT
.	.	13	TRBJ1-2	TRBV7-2	CASSRDSYYGYTF	TGTGCCAGCAGCAGAGACAGCTACTATGGCTACACCTTC
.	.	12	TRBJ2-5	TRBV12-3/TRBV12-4	CASSFLAETQYF	TGTGCCAGCAGTTTCTTAGCAGAGACCCAGTACTTC
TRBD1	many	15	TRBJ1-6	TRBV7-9	CASSAEGQSNSPLHF	TGTGCCAGCAGCGCAGAGGGACAGAGTAATTCACCCCTCCACTTT
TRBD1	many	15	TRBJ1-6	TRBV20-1	CSARDTGQGSTPLHF	TGCAGTGCTAGAGATACAGGACAGGGGTCAACACCCCTCCACTTT
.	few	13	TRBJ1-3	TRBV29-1	CSVAGLSGNTIYF	TGCAGCGTCGCGGGCCTATCGGGAAACACCATATATTTT
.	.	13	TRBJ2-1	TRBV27	CASSLGSIYEQFF	TGTGCCAGCAGTTTAGGCAGTATATATGAGCAGTTCTTC
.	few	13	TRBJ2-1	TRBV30	CAWSFSSYNEQFF	TGTGCCTGGAGTTTTAGCTCCTACAATGAGCAGTTCTTC
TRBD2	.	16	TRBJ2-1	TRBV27	CASSFPLSGGYNEQFF	TGTGCCAGCAGTTTCCCTCTCAGCGGGGGCTACAATGAGCAGTTCTTC
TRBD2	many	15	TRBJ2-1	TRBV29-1	CSVVRTSGRADEQFF	TGCAGCGTTGTGAGGACTAGCGGGAGGGCCGATGAGCAGTTCTTC
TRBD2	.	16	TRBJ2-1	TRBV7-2	CASRPPLAGRYNEQFF	TGTGCCAGCAGGCCCCCGTTAGCGGGCAGGTACAATGAGCAGTTCTTC
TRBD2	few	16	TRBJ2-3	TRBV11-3	CASSSGLAGPTDTQYF	TGTGCCAGCAGCTCGGGACTAGCGGGACCGACAGATACGCAGTATTTT
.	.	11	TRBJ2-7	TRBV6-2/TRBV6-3	CASYPTYEQYF	TGTGCCAGTTACCCGACCTACGAGCAGTACTTC
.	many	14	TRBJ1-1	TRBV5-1	CASSLGLGATEAFF	TGCGCCAGCAGCTTGGGTCTGGGGGCCACTGAAGCTTTCTTT
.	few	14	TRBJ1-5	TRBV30	CAWSVSGSNQPQHF	TGTGCCTGGAGTGTCTCAGGGAGCAATCAGCCCCAGCATTTT
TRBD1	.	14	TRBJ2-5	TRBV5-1	CASSWDRGQETQYF	TGCGCCAGCAGCTGGGACAGGGGACAAGAGACCCAGTACTTC
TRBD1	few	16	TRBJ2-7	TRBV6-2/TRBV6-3	CAIAPGTGQRGYEQYF	TGTGCCATCGCGCCCGGGACAGGGCAAAGGGGTTACGAGCAGTACTTC
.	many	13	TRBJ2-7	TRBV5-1	CASSLAGPPEQYF	TGCGCCAGCAGCTTGGCAGGCCCCCCCGAGCAGTACTTC
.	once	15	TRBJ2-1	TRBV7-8	CASSPVTGVSDEQFF	TGTGCCAGCAGTCCGGTGACAGGAGTTTCTGATGAGCAGTTCTTC
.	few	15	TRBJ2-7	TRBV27	CASSLYRARSYEQYF	TGTGCCAGCAGTTTATACCGGGCACGCTCCTACGAGCAGTACTTC
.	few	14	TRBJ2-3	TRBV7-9	CASSPTSSTDTQYF	TGTGCCAGCAGCCCCACATCTAGCACAGATACGCAGTATTTT
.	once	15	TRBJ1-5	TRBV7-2	CASSSFWSINQPQHF	TGTGCCAGCAGCTCCTTTTGGTCCATCAATCAGCCCCAGCATTTT
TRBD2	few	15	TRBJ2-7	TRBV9	CASSVLAGGIYEQYF	TGTGCCAGCAGCGTACTGGCGGGAGGGATCTACGAGCAGTACTTC
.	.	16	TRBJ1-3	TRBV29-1	CSVTVGVGLSGNTIYF	TGCAGCGTGACAGTGGGGGTCGGTCTCTCTGGAAACACCATATATTTT
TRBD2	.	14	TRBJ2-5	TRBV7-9	CASSLGASGEIQYF	TGTGCCAGCAGCTTAGGGGCTAGCGGGGAGATCCAGTACTTC
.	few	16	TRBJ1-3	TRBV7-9	CASSSSGGGSGNTIYF	TGTGCCAGCAGCTCGTCCGGGGGGGGTTCCGGAAACACCATATATTTT
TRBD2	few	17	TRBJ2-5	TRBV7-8	CASSLARLAGAQETQYF	TGTGCCAGCAGCTTAGCCCGCCTAGCGGGAGCTCAAGAGACCCAGTACTTC
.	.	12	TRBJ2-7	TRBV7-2	CASSLGLLEQYF	TGTGCCAGCAGCCTGGGACTGCTCGAGCAGTACTTC
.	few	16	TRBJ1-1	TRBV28	CASSPLETGANTEAFF	TGTGCCAGCAGTCCCTTGGAAACCGGGGCGAACACTGAAGCTTTCTTT
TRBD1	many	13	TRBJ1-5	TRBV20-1	CSGLTGENQPQHF	TGCAGTGGGTTGACAGGGGAAAATCAGCCCCAGCATTTT
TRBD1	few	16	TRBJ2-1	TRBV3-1	CASSQERTGGRNEQFF	TGTGCCAGCAGCCAAGAGAGGACAGGGGGTCGGAATGAGCAGTTCTTC
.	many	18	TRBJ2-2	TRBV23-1	CASSQPQDPSLTSGELFF	TGCGCCAGCAGTCAACCTCAGGACCCATCCCTAACCTCCGGGGAGCTGTTTTTT
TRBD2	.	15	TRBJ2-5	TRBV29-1	CSVTPTSGRAETQYF	TGCAGCGTTACCCCGACTAGCGGGAGGGCGGAGACCCAGTACTTC
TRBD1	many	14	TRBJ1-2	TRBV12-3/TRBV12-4	CASSSDRDWDGYTF	TGTGCCAGCAGTTCGGACAGGGACTGGGATGGCTACACCTTC